Listed here are 11 T cell receptor beta chains from one sample, sequenced in a study of OX40 agonist ivuxolimab in advanced cancers. Only in-frame clones appear in the TCRdb table, and some are missing; sequencing was by immunoSEQ multiplex PCR. The table records around 40,000 clones, 80% of them present only once. This specimen was CD4+ or CD8+ T cells sorted from blood, taken in a trial of the OX40 agonist ivuxolimab. The receptors were gathered from an adult with an advanced solid tumor such as melanoma, head and neck, liver or kidney cancer.

The chain links TRBV4-3 to TRBJ1-1; no firm D call. The CDR3 totals 13 residues. The germline V gene has CDR1 LGHNA and CDR2 YSLEER. Trimming shortened V by 3 bases and J by 2 bases, and 7 bases separated the two germline ends. The chain's CDR3 is CASSQAYNTEAFF. CDR3 sequence (DNA): TGCGCCAGCAGCCAGGCGTATAACACTGAAGCTTTCTTT.

This rearrangement joins TRBV9 to TRBJ2-4; a possible D gene is TRBD2 (5 bases). Per the germline V gene, CDR1 is SGDLS and CDR2 is YYNGEE. Trimming took off 0 bases at V and 0 bases at J, with 13 bases between the two ends. The CDR3 is made up of 17 amino acids. As DNA, the CDR3 is TGTGCCAGCAGCGTAGGAGGGCTGAATCTAGCCAAAAACATTCAGTACTTC. It codes for CASSVGGLNLAKNIQYF. Using reference TRBV9 and TRBJ2-4 for the parts outside the CDR3, the full variable domain is DSGVTQTPKHLITATGQRVTLRCSPRSGDLSVYWYQQSLDQGLQFLIQYYNGEERAKGNILERFSAQQFPDLHSELNLSSLELGDSALYFCASSVGGLNLAKNIQYFGAGTRLSVL.

The gene calls are TRBV18 and TRBJ1-5; TRBD1 is a possible D gene (5 bases). This CDR3 has 16 amino acids. The V and J ends lost 2 bases and 5 bases respectively, with 16 bases between them. Germline CDR1 and CDR2: KGHSH and LQKENI. The CDR3 reads CASSPSLGGEYQPQHF. In DNA form, the CDR3 reads TGTGCCAGCTCACCATCGCTAGGAGGGGAGTATCAGCCCCAGCATTTT. Filled out from reference TRBV18 and TRBJ1-5, the complete variable domain reads NAGVMQNPRHLVRRRGQEARLRCSPMKGHSHVYWYRQLPEEGLKFMVYLQKENIIDESGMPKERFSAEFPKEGPSILRIQQVVRGDSAAYFCASSPSLGGEYQPQHFGDGTRLSIL.

J is TRBJ1-4 and V is TRBV5-6; D is perhaps TRBD1 (5 bases). CDR3 length: 17 amino acids. Trimming stripped 0 bases from V and 3 bases from J, with 15 bases between. Germline CDR1 and CDR2: SGHDT and YYEEEE. CDR3 amino acids: CASSLAGLRRANEKLFF. The DNA of the CDR3 is TGTGCCAGCAGCTTGGCGGGACTCAGGAGGGCTAATGAAAAACTGTTTTTT.

V usage is TRBV29-1 and J usage is TRBJ1-4; maybe TRBD1 (6 bases). V shed 5 bases and J shed 8 bases, with 15 bases lying between them. Germline CDR1 SQVTM, CDR2 ANQGSEA. The CDR3 extends over 13 amino acids. CDR3 in DNA: TGCAGCGTTCAGCGGGGGGCGAGAGAAAAACTGTTTTTT. Translated: CSVQRGAREKLFF.

The V gene is TRBV6-6, the J gene TRBJ2-5, with 7 bases matching TRBD1. In germline, CDR1 is MNHNY, CDR2 SVGAGI (reference sequence). The CDR3 runs 16 residues. The V gene end was trimmed by 6 bases and the J gene end by 2 bases; junction bases not matched to a gene: 12. CDR3 sequence reads: CASRPSGGRSQETQYF. CDR3 DNA sequence: TGTGCCAGCAGACCTTCAGGGGGACGGTCACAAGAGACCCAGTACTTC.

The table lists this clone with a few counts. The rearrangement uses TRBV9 and TRBJ2-6; perhaps TRBD1 as D (6 bases). Trimming took off 4 bases at V and 1 base at J, with 12 bases between the two ends. The CDR3 is 16 residues long. The V gene's germline CDR1 is SGDLS and CDR2 YYNGEE. For the CDR3, the DNA is TGTGCCAGCAGCTCAGGGGAGTATTCTGGGGCCAACGTCCTGACTTTC. Translated: CASSSGEYSGANVLTF.

This clone occurred a few times. V and J are TRBV2 and TRBJ1-3; D gene unclear. Germline V lookup: CDR1 SNHLY, CDR2 FYNNEI. Trimming pared 8 bases from V and 0 bases from J, leaving 11 bases between. The CDR3 spans 14 residues. CDR3 sequence reads: CASRGIISGNTIYF. CDR3 nucleotides: TGTGCCAGCCGAGGGATTATCTCTGGAAACACCATATATTTT. The whole variable domain, filled in from reference TRBV2 and TRBJ1-3, reads EPEVTQTPSHQVTQMGQEVILRCVPISNHLYFYWYRQILGQKVEFLVSFYNNEISEKSEIFDDQFSVERPDGSNFTLKIRSTKLEDSAMYFCASRGIISGNTIYFGEGSWLTVV.

The chain recombines TRBV29-1 with TRBJ1-2, with D hard to call. CDR3 size: 13 residues. Germline CDR1 and CDR2: SQVTM and ANQGSEA. Trimming shortened V by 4 bases and J by 4 bases, and 13 bases separated the two germline ends. The CDR3 DNA reads as TGCAGCGTTGGGGTTACGGGCGGCTATGGCTACACCTTC. Translation gives CSVGVTGGYGYTF.

The rearrangement joins TRBV6-5 to TRBJ1-1; D gene uncertain. Germline V gene sequence: CDR1 MNHEY, CDR2 SVGAGI. The CDR3 sequence is 12 residues long. The germline V and J ends were trimmed by 0 bases and 11 bases, with 10 bases remaining between them. CDR3 sequence: CASSYSAGEAFF. As DNA, the CDR3 is TGTGCCAGCAGTTACTCCGCCGGCGAGGCTTTCTTT.

This clone has a single count. The V call is TRBV5-1, the J call TRBJ1-1; TRBD1 aligns across 7 bases. J gave up 0 bases and V 4 bases, and 6 bases lay outside the gene matches. The CDR3 totals 15 residues. The germline CDR1 and CDR2 sequences are SGHRS and YFSETQ. The CDR3 loop reads CASSIRTGLNTEAFF. CDR3 coding DNA: TGCGCCAGCAGCATCCGGACAGGTTTGAACACTGAAGCTTTCTTT.